This entry lists 20 T cell receptor beta chains sequenced from one sample in a study of CD8 T cells in ankylosing spondylitis. Study-wide findings and caveats: About eight highly homologous variants made up a TCR beta motif that seemed to typify ankylosing spondylitis blood.

Their antigens are not known. TCRdb processed the 5' RACE reads anew with MiXCR; each CDR3 protein has one entry. Of around 430,000 distinct CDR3 sequences detected, 15% to 20% appear once; the ten largest clones hold approximately 1%. The sequenced sample consisted of blood, either unsorted or a sorted T cell fraction (not recorded which). These receptors were collected from a male donor with ankylosing spondylitis.

This clonotype has a count of ten or more. CDR3 sequence: CSAHRGNTIYF. The CDR3 DNA follows: TGCAGCGCCCACAGGGGAAACACCATATATTTT. The chain joins TRBV29-1 to TRBJ1-3; TRBD1 might be the D (5 bases). This CDR3 has 11 residues. The germline V gene encodes CDR1 SQVTM and CDR2 ANQGSEA. V gave up 7 bases and J gave up 4 bases, with 8 bases separating them. Drawing the rest from reference TRBV29-1 and TRBJ1-3, the complete variable domain is SAVISQKPSRDICQRGTSLTIQCQVDSQVTMMFWYRQQPGQSLTLIATANQGSEATYESGFVIDKFPISRPNLTFSTLTVSNMSPEDSSIYLCSAHRGNTIYFGEGSWLTVV.

The chain carries TRBV6-1 and TRBJ2-3; tentatively, D is TRBD2 (6 bases). This CDR3 contains 15 residues. The germline CDR1 and CDR2 sequences are MNHNS and SASEGT. Trimming pared 5 bases from V and 0 bases from J, leaving 12 bases between. Here the CDR3 reads CASSPGLLSTDTQYF. The CDR3 bases are TGTGCCAGCAGTCCTGGACTACTGAGCACAGATACGCAGTATTTT.

This clonotype was counted between two and nine times. The V gene is TRBV20-1, the J gene TRBJ2-2, with 9 bases that match TRBD2. This CDR3 has 14 amino acids. Per germline, CDR1 DFQATT and CDR2 SNEGSKA (reference sequence). V shed 2 bases, J shed 5 bases, and the junction held 3 bases outside the gene matches. This CDR3 reads CSARRLAGTGELFF. In nucleotides, the CDR3 is TGCAGTGCTAGACGGCTAGCGGGAACCGGGGAGCTGTTTTTT.

V and J are TRBV7-9 and TRBJ1-2; a weak D match, TRBD1 (6 bases). The CDR3 covers 12 residues. Germline V gene sequence: CDR1 SEHNR, CDR2 FQNEAQ (reference sequence). With 5 bases removed from V and 5 bases from J, the gap between germline ends came to 9 bases. The CDR3, as DNA: TGTGCCAGCAGCCAGGGGCAGTATGGCTACACCTTC. It translates to CASSQGQYGYTF.

This clonotype was counted between two and nine times. The germline gene is not matched at one end of the junction; a read error may be the cause. The genes are TRBV13 and TRBJ2-7; 15 nucleotides line up with TRBD2. This CDR3 is 18 amino acids long. CDR1 and CDR2 from the germline V gene are PRHDT and FYEKMQ (reference sequence). For the CDR3, the DNA is TGTACCAGCAGCTCCGGGACTAGCGGGAGGACCGGGATGTACGAGCAGTACTTC. Its translation: CTSSSGTSGRTGMYEQYF.

This CDR3 reads CASSQGAGYTF. The CDR3 DNA sequence: TGCGCCAGCAGCCAAGGGGCAGGCTACACCTTC. The chain uses TRBV4-1 and TRBJ1-2; D unresolved. The V and J ends lost 1 base and 8 bases respectively, with 5 bases between them. Germline V gene sequence: CDR1 MGHRA, CDR2 YSYEKL. The CDR3 runs 11 residues.

This clonotype was seen a handful of times. The rearrangement joins TRBV4-2 to TRBJ1-5, with 8 positions matching TRBD1. Germline trimming cut 1 base from V and 7 bases from J; bases unmatched to any gene: 6. The CDR3 has 15 amino acids. Looked up from germline, CDR1 is LGHNA and CDR2 is YNFKEQ. The CDR3 sequence: CASSQAGGYGQPQHF. The CDR3 DNA reads as TGTGCCAGCAGCCAAGCAGGGGGCTATGGACAGCCCCAGCATTTT.

The table lists this clonotype with many counts. V and J are TRBV24-1 and TRBJ2-2; 8 nucleotides match TRBD1. Germline CDR1 KGHDR, CDR2 SFDVKD. The CDR3 spans 14 residues. After removal of 8 bases from V and 6 bases from J, the junction contained 7 bases not matched to a gene. CDR3 sequence (DNA): TGTGCCACCAACCCCGGACAGGGCGCCGGGGAGCTGTTTTTT. This gives the protein CATNPGQGAGELFF.

The rearrangement joins TRBV20-1 to TRBJ2-5; TRBD2 matches 8 bases. Germline lookup yields CDR1 DFQATT and CDR2 SNEGSKA (reference sequence). The V segment lost 2 bases and the J segment 5 bases; nucleotides outside the gene matches: 1. The CDR3 totals 12 residues. DNA of the CDR3: TGCAGTGCTAGACTAGCGGGTGAGACCCAGTACTTC. It specifies CSARLAGETQYF.

The chain joins TRBV29-1 to TRBJ2-7; D remains unclear. The V and J ends lost 6 bases and 0 bases respectively, with 9 bases between them. Germline V lookup: CDR1 SQVTM, CDR2 ANQGSEA. The CDR3 consists of 12 residues. The CDR3 bases are TGCAGCGTAGCGCCGAGCTCCTACGAGCAGTACTTC. Protein sequence: CSVAPSSYEQYF.

This clonotype was counted ten times or more. The rearrangement links TRBV29-1 to TRBJ2-3; TRBD2 might be the D (6 bases). Between the trimmed V and J ends, which lost 7 bases and 3 bases, there was a span of 14 bases. Germline V gene data show CDR1 as SQVTM and CDR2 as ANQGSEA. The CDR3 totals 13 residues. Here the CDR3 reads CSGAPGVTDTQYF. The CDR3 DNA follows: TGCAGCGGTGCCCCGGGAGTGACAGATACGCAGTATTTT.

This clonotype was detected ten times or more. The chain couples TRBV5-1 to TRBJ2-2; D gene ambiguous. CDR1 is SGHRS and CDR2 is YFSETQ in the germline V gene. The length of the CDR3 is 15 residues. Trimming stripped 4 bases from V and 5 bases from J, with 15 bases between. The CDR3 spells CASSTTDGATGELFF. For the CDR3, the DNA is TGCGCCAGCAGCACCACTGACGGAGCGACCGGGGAGCTGTTTTTT.

The rearrangement links TRBV3-1 to TRBJ1-2, with D possibly matching TRBD1 (6 bases). Between the trimmed V and J ends, which lost 4 bases and 7 bases, there was a span of 19 bases. In germline, CDR1 is LGHDT, CDR2 YNNKEL (reference sequence). This CDR3 spans 15 amino acids. The CDR3 DNA reads as TGTGCCAGCAGCCCCCAGGGCAGGGGTCCTTCTGGCTACACCTTC. This sequence encodes CASSPQGRGPSGYTF.

This clonotype occurred many times. This chain joins TRBV29-1 and TRBJ2-1, with D possibly being TRBD2 (5 bases). Germline V gives CDR1 SQVTM, CDR2 ANQGSEA. V lost 3 bases and J lost 4, with 10 bases in between. The CDR3 extends over 13 amino acids. The DNA for the CDR3 is TGCAGCGTTGAGGCTAGCCGATACAATGAGCAGTTCTTC. Translation: CSVEASRYNEQFF.

With respect to this clonotype: An end of the junction does not agree with germline; a read error may underlie this. The J gene is TRBJ1-4, the V gene TRBV14, with D unresolved. The CDR3 runs 15 residues. In germline, CDR1 is SGHDN, CDR2 FVKESK. CDR3 in amino acids: CASSPHARRNVKLFF. DNA of the CDR3: TGTGCCAGCAGCCCTCATGCCCGGAGGAATGTAAAACTGTTTTTT.

This clonotype was observed a few times. An end of the junction differs from the germline gene, which may be a read error. The V call is TRBV5-1, the J call TRBJ1-1, with 8 bases aligning to TRBD1. CDR3 size: 15 residues. Germline CDR1 is SGHRS and CDR2 is YFSETQ. CDR3 DNA sequence: TGCGCCAGTAGCTTGGCGGACAGGGATGACACTGAAGCTTTCTTT. This translates into CASSLADRDDTEAFF.

CDR3 in DNA: TGTGCCAGCAGCGGGACAGGGGCTAGGGACGGGGAGCTGTTTTTT. Encoded protein: CASSGTGARDGELFF. The chain combines TRBV28 with TRBJ2-2; TRBD1 aligns across 10 bases. Germline CDR1 reads MDHEN; CDR2 reads SYDVKM. V was clipped by 6 bases and J by 7 bases; unmatched bases: 8. The CDR3 consists of 15 residues.

The CDR3 loop is CASSSPTRTYNEQFF. The CDR3 DNA sequence: TGTGCCAGCAGTTCCCCGACTAGGACTTACAATGAGCAGTTCTTC. The rearrangement uses TRBV28 and TRBJ2-1; possible D gene TRBD2, 6 bases. V dropped 4 bases and J dropped 4 bases, with 14 bases sitting between them. Germline CDR1 and CDR2: MDHEN and SYDVKM. This CDR3 is 15 amino acids long.

There are a few counts of this clonotype. The chain has TRBV3-1 and TRBJ1-2; TRBD1 might be the D (5 bases). CDR1 is LGHDT and CDR2 is YNNKEL in the germline V gene (reference sequence). This CDR3 is 14 amino acids long. Trimming took off 1 base at V and 2 bases at J, with 8 bases between the two ends. The CDR3 DNA reads TGTGCCAGCAGCCAAGCGGGGGGGAACTATGGCTACACCTTC. Translation: CASSQAGGNYGYTF.

This clonotype was observed a handful of times. The chain combines TRBV20-1 with TRBJ2-2, with a possible D match to TRBD1 (5 bases). V was shortened by 6 bases and J by 2 bases, with 10 bases between the two germline ends. This CDR3 comprises 13 residues. Germline CDR1 reads DFQATT; CDR2 reads SNEGSKA (reference sequence). CDR3 sequence reads: CSAHQGNTGELFF. The CDR3, as DNA: TGCAGTGCGCACCAGGGAAACACCGGGGAGCTGTTTTTT.